One sample yielded the 27 T cell receptor beta chains listed below, sequenced in a study of Ad26.COV2.S vaccination and SARS-CoV-2 variants. Specified treatment: some 19 received Ad26.COV2.S at low or high dose, single or two shots; about 5 received placebo; per-sample allocation not given. Sampling was done on day 63 after the first vaccine or placebo injection. Assay used: immunoSEQ multiplex PCR; TCRdb lists only in-frame clones, some missing. Of fewer than 600,000 clones in the sample, about nine tenths were seen once. Sample: peripheral blood, taken in a trial of Ad26.COV2.S vaccine versus placebo. The receptor set was obtained from a person aged 18 to 59 who received the Ad26.COV2.S COVID-19 vaccine or a placebo.

This clone was detected once. The sample holds other DNA sequences that translate to the same CDR3. The chain joins TRBV18 to TRBJ1-5; unclear D gene. The CDR3 is 13 residues long. Germline lookup yields CDR1 KGHSH and CDR2 LQKENI. V was shortened by 3 bases and J by 0 bases, with 3 bases between the two germline ends. The CDR3 reads CASSPSSNQPQHF. In DNA form, the CDR3 reads TGTGCCAGCTCACCTAGTAGCAATCAGCCCCAGCATTTT.

The chain combines TRBV7-9 with TRBJ1-5; D is uncertain. The CDR3 runs to 15 residues. V lost 1 base, J lost 6 bases, and 13 bases lay in between. Germline CDR1 and CDR2: SEHNR and FQNEAQ (reference sequence). The CDR3 reads CASSLDPGVGQPQHF. The CDR3 nucleotides read TGTGCCAGCAGCTTAGATCCCGGGGTGGGTCAGCCCCAGCATTTT.

This chain links TRBV29-1 with TRBJ2-3; D call uncertain. The CDR3 runs to 13 residues. Germline assignment: CDR1 SQVTM and CDR2 ANQGSEA. The ends were cut back, 1 base at V and 4 bases at J, with 9 bases in the middle. The CDR3: CSVEVWGADTQYF. In DNA, the CDR3 is TGCAGCGTTGAAGTATGGGGTGCAGATACGCAGTATTTT.

V gene TRBV4-1 combines with J gene TRBJ2-7; maybe TRBD1 (6 bases). The V end lost 5 bases, the J end lost 1 base, and 15 bases lay between the germline ends. The CDR3 runs 15 residues. Germline CDR1 MGHRA, CDR2 YSYEKL. The CDR3 DNA sequence: TGCGCCAGCAGCACTCGACAGGAAGGGTCCTACGAGCAGTACTTC. Its translation is CASSTRQEGSYEQYF.

V is TRBV20-1 and J is TRBJ2-7; D is unresolved. The CDR3 loop spans 14 amino acids. V lost 3 bases and J lost 2, with 14 bases in between. Germline V gene lookup returns CDR1 DFQATT and CDR2 SNEGSKA (reference sequence). The CDR3 here is CSASRWQETYEQYF. The DNA for the CDR3 is TGCAGTGCTAGTCGGTGGCAGGAGACCTACGAGCAGTACTTC.

The chain joins TRBV3-1 (or the pseudogene TRBV3-2) to TRBJ2-2; D is unclear. Germline-derived CDR1 and CDR2 are LGHDT and YNNKEL (reference sequence). The CDR3 is 16 residues long. Trimming cost V 4 bases and J 1 base, with 13 bases left between them. CDR3 DNA: TGTGCCAGCAGCCGTATAAGTCGAGGGAACACCGGGGAGCTGTTTTTT. The encoded protein is CASSRISRGNTGELFF.

The chain couples TRBV7-6 to TRBJ2-1, with TRBD2 identical over 10 bases. The CDR3 consists of 14 residues. Unmatched junction bases numbered 6, after V lost 5 bases and J lost 8 bases. Germline V gene sequence: CDR1 SGHVS, CDR2 FNYEAQ. In nucleotides, the CDR3 is TGTGCCAGCAGCAGGACTAGCGGCAAGGATGAGCAGTTCTTC. Amino acid sequence: CASSRTSGKDEQFF.

The chain uses TRBV7-9 and TRBJ2-7; 9 positions agree with TRBD1. The J segment lost 2 bases and the V segment lost 5 bases, leaving 7 bases of the junction unmatched. Germline V gene lookup returns CDR1 SEHNR and CDR2 FQNEAQ (reference sequence). The CDR3 has 15 amino acids. The CDR3: CASSPDRGSPYEQYF. The CDR3 bases are TGTGCCAGCAGCCCGGACAGGGGCTCACCCTACGAGCAGTACTTC.

This chain joins TRBV4-3 and TRBJ1-4; no clear D gene. This CDR3 has 16 residues. Germline V gene data show CDR1 as LGHNA and CDR2 as YSLEER. Trimming removed 3 bases from V and 8 bases from J, with 19 bases in between. The CDR3 here is CASSHTPGLSGEKLFF. CDR3 DNA: TGCGCCAGCAGCCACACCCCAGGACTAAGTGGAGAAAAACTGTTTTTT.

This clone showed up just once. V is TRBV30 and J is TRBJ2-7; tentative D call: TRBD2 (5 bases). Trimming pared 2 bases from V and 7 bases from J, leaving 9 bases between. Germline V lookup: CDR1 GTSNPN, CDR2 SVGIG (reference sequence). The length of the CDR3 is 11 residues. CDR3 sequence (DNA): TGTGCCTGGAGTCACACGGGGGAGCAGTACTTC. This codes for CAWSHTGEQYF.

This rearrangement joins TRBV27 to TRBJ2-1; a possible D gene is TRBD2 (6 bases). This CDR3 contains 14 residues. V was clipped by 1 base and J by 7 bases, with 11 bases between them. Germline CDR1 is MNHEY and CDR2 is SMNVEV (reference sequence). The CDR3 DNA reads TGTGCCAGCAGTTTATGGGTAGCGGATAATGAGCAGTTCTTC. Its translation is CASSLWVADNEQFF.

The chain combines TRBV27 with TRBJ1-1, with D hard to call. V was trimmed by 7 bases and J by 1 base, leaving 7 bases between them. Germline CDR1 is MNHEY and CDR2 is SMNVEV (reference sequence). This CDR3 spans 12 amino acids. The CDR3 region has the DNA TGTGCCAGCAACGCAGAGAACACTGAAGCTTTCTTT. Protein: CASNAENTEAFF.

The chain links TRBV30 to TRBJ1-1, with D unclear. CDR3 length equals 11 residues. The ends were cut back, 2 bases at V and 10 bases at J, with 11 bases in the middle. Germline V gene lookup returns CDR1 GTSNPN and CDR2 SVGIG (reference sequence). CDR3 amino acids: CAWSYLIGAFF. CDR3 DNA sequence: TGTGCCTGGAGTTACCTTATTGGAGCTTTCTTT.

This clone was found once. The V gene is TRBV29-1, the J gene TRBJ1-2, with 7 bases aligning to TRBD1. Germline trimming cut 4 bases from V and 4 bases from J; bases unmatched to any gene: 6. The CDR3 sequence is 13 residues long. Germline values: CDR1 SQVTM, CDR2 ANQGSEA. CDR3 coding DNA: TGCAGCGTTGGGAGACAGGGCTCCTATGGCTACACCTTC. As protein: CSVGRQGSYGYTF.

This chain links TRBV19 with TRBJ2-7; unclear D gene. Per germline, CDR1 LNHDA and CDR2 SQIVND (reference sequence). V was trimmed by 5 bases and J by 0 bases, leaving 11 bases between them. The CDR3 extends over 14 amino acids. CDR3 region: CASSQTQFSYEQYF. CDR3 nucleotide sequence: TGTGCCAGTAGTCAGACCCAATTCTCCTACGAGCAGTACTTC.

V is TRBV6-5 and J is TRBJ2-3; D might be TRBD1 (6 bases). The CDR3 is 14 amino acids. V was clipped by 7 bases and J by 2 bases, with 13 bases between them. The germline CDR1 and CDR2 sequences are MNHEY and SVGAGI. The CDR3 loop reads CASIGRGDTDTQYF. The CDR3 DNA follows: TGTGCCAGCATCGGCAGGGGAGACACAGATACGCAGTATTTT.

This clone has only a few counts. The chain uses TRBV10-3 and TRBJ1-1; perhaps TRBD1 as D (6 bases). Trimming shortened V by 3 bases and J by 0 bases, and 11 bases separated the two germline ends. Looked up from germline, CDR1 is ENHRY and CDR2 is SYGVKD. The CDR3 has 15 amino acids. The CDR3 nucleotides read TGTGCCATCAGTGACAGGGGTAAAGTGAACACTGAAGCTTTCTTT. Its protein product is CAISDRGKVNTEAFF.

This clone was detected only once. The J gene is TRBJ1-1, the V gene TRBV6-6; TRBD1 aligns across 7 bases. The CDR3 runs 14 residues. Trimming cost V 6 bases and J 6 bases; bases outside gene matches: 10. Germline V gene lookup returns CDR1 MNHNY and CDR2 SVGAGI (reference sequence). CDR3 in DNA: TGTGCCAGCAGGATCCAGGGGGGTATCGCTGAAGCTTTCTTT. Translating gives CASRIQGGIAEAFF.

V gene TRBV7-8 combines with J gene TRBJ2-5; D uncertain. The ends were cut back, 5 bases at V and 5 bases at J, with 9 bases in the middle. The CDR3 is 12 amino acids. Germline V CDR1 and CDR2: SGHVS, FQNEAQ. CDR3 sequence: CASSPQGETQYF. The DNA of the CDR3 is TGTGCCAGCAGCCCCCAAGGGGAGACCCAGTACTTC.

The chain couples TRBV6-5 to TRBJ1-2; tentatively, D is TRBD1 (6 bases). CDR1 is MNHEY, CDR2 SVGAGI, per germline. V was pared by 6 bases and J by 7 bases, with 12 bases between. The CDR3 totals 12 residues. The CDR3 sequence: CASRLGTFGYTF. DNA of the CDR3: TGTGCCAGCAGACTCGGGACATTTGGCTACACCTTC.

This clone was seen once. The chain employs TRBV2 and TRBJ1-2, with 7 bases aligning to TRBD1. The ends lost 6 bases at V and 3 bases at J; junction bases unmatched: 19. CDR1 and CDR2 (germline): SNHLY, FYNNEI. The CDR3 length is 18 residues. CDR3 region: CASRPLFRTGPVDYGYTF. The CDR3 nucleotides are TGTGCCAGCAGGCCTCTGTTCCGGACAGGTCCAGTGGACTATGGCTACACCTTC.

The gene calls are TRBV18 and TRBJ2-7, with D possibly called TRBD1 or TRBD2 (6 bases each). In germline, CDR1 is KGHSH, CDR2 LQKENI. Deletions cut 4 bases from V and 2 bases from J, with 15 bases between. The CDR3 sequence is 15 residues long. CDR3 nucleotides: TGTGCCAGCTCACTAGGAGGGGGTCTGACCTACGAGCAGTACTTC. Amino acid sequence: CASSLGGGLTYEQYF.

The CDR3 loop reads CASSLSSWGVGTDTQYF. The CDR3 bases are TGTGCCAGCAGTTTATCGAGTTGGGGGGTGGGCACAGATACGCAGTATTTT. This rearrangement joins TRBV27 to TRBJ2-3; weak D call: TRBD2 (6 bases). Between the trimmed V and J ends, which lost 0 bases and 1 base, there was a span of 14 bases. Germline lookup yields CDR1 MNHEY and CDR2 SMNVEV (reference sequence). The CDR3 covers 17 residues.

The chain links TRBV27 to TRBJ2-2; tentatively, D is TRBD2 (5 bases). Germline CDR1 is MNHEY and CDR2 is SMNVEV (reference sequence). This CDR3 spans 15 amino acids. The germline V and J ends were trimmed by 6 bases and 4 bases, with 15 bases remaining between them. The CDR3 nucleotides are TGTGCCAGCAGCCTTTTCAGACTACCCACCGGGGAGCTGTTTTTT. Translation: CASSLFRLPTGELFF.

The chain has TRBV19 and TRBJ2-3, with D unclear. Trimming took off 5 bases at V and 5 bases at J, with 11 bases between the two ends. Germline V gene data show CDR1 as LNHDA and CDR2 as SQIVND (reference sequence). This CDR3 region has 13 residues. Written as DNA, the CDR3 is TGTGCCAGTAGTCCCCGTCACGGAGATACGCAGTATTTT. Encoded protein: CASSPRHGDTQYF.

The CDR3 nucleotides read TGTGCCAGCACCACGCGGGCAGCGGGCACCGGGGAGCTGTTTTTT. Protein product: CASTTRAAGTGELFF. The V call is TRBV6-5, the J call TRBJ2-2; D is possibly TRBD2 (6 bases). The CDR3 extends over 15 amino acids. Germline CDR1 and CDR2: MNHEY and SVGAGI. The ends were cut back, 7 bases at V and 4 bases at J, with 16 bases in the middle.

The chain has TRBV5-4 and TRBJ1-2, with 7 bases matching TRBD1. Unmatched junction bases numbered 3, after V lost 0 bases and J lost 4 bases. This CDR3 spans 14 amino acids. CDR1 and CDR2 (germline): SGHNT, YYREEE (reference sequence). The CDR3 spells CASSLGQGRYGYTF. The CDR3 DNA reads TGTGCCAGCAGCTTGGGACAGGGTCGCTATGGCTACACCTTC.